This T cell receptor (beta chain) derives from a study of CD8 T cells in Susac syndrome. Study-wide context: Patients with Susac syndrome were, at the time of blood collection, therapy-naive, maintained on corticosteroids, or maintained on intravenous immunoglobulin alone.

RNA totalling roughly 0.5 to 1 ug underwent reverse transcription with random hexamers. The immunoSEQ assay covered 54 Vbeta and 13 Jbeta segments for CDR3. TCRdb called the immunoSEQ multiplex PCR reads again in MiXCR, with one record for every CDR3 protein. The table includes tens of thousands of distinct CDR3 sequences, around 96% detected once. The germline CDR1 and CDR2 sequences are SQVTM and ANQGSEA. The germline V and J ends were trimmed by 7 bases and 0 bases, with 10 bases remaining between them. The CDR3 spans 12 residues. The sample taken for sequencing was CD8+ T cells from PBMCs. The rearrangement links TRBV29-1 to TRBJ2-7, with D possibly being TRBD2 (6 bases). This TCR came from a human donor with Susac syndrome. CDR3 sequence (DNA): TGCAGCGGGGGGGTTTCCTCCTACGAGCAGTACTTC. Translating it yields CSGGVSSYEQYF.